The present TCR beta chain was sequenced within a study of cytomegalovirus exposure and HLA in healthy donors. Findings and limits, study-wide: Confirmation in vitro established that three CMV-associated chains were specific for CMV antigens. An Asian-associated ancestry cluster reportedly showed fewer N-insertions than the roughly 670-donor mean in a later analysis.

On this clone itself: Its target is unknown.

This CDR3 contains 14 residues. Per germline, CDR1 SGHVS and CDR2 FQNEAQ. The V and J ends lost 1 base and 4 bases, in that order; junction bases with no gene match: 4. The PCR used 60 Vbeta and 13 Jbeta primers. Assay used: immunoSEQ multiplex PCR; TCRdb lists only in-frame clones, some missing. The sample yields about 35,000 clones, about 80% seen once. Material for sequencing was PBMCs. This chain connects TRBV7-8 to TRBJ2-7; TRBD1 agrees at 7 bases. The sequence was collected from a male donor in good health and CMV-seronegative. The CDR3 loop is CASSLEGGIYEQYF. CDR3 nucleotides: TGTGCCAGCAGCTTAGAAGGGGGCATATACGAGCAGTACTTC.